These T cell receptor beta chains were read from a single sample in a study of response to subunit inactivated influenza vaccine. In TCRdb, the RT-PCR reads were re-called with MiXCR into one record per CDR3 protein. This table holds around 300,000 distinct CDR3 sequences, about 20% found once. This sample comprised PBMCs from blood, obtained approximately 20 months after vaccination. These receptors were collected from a man in his fifties or sixties who received an inactivated influenza vaccine. CDR3s include the opening cysteine and the closing phenylalanine or tryptophan.

J,V,length,CDR3
TRBJ2-7,TRBV15,15,CATSGTRGASGEQYF
TRBJ2-3,TRBV6-5,15,CASSYSALSTDTQYF
TRBJ1-3,TRBV12-3/TRBV12-4,15,CASRSDSYSGNTIYF
TRBJ2-2,TRBV12-3/TRBV12-4,15,CASSSVARRTGELFF
TRBJ1-4,TRBV4-1,14,CASSFDRGSEKLFF
TRBJ2-2,TRBV28,12,CASRRGTGELFF
TRBJ1-2,TRBV5-1,15,CASSPGAGISYGYTF
TRBJ1-2,TRBV5-1,14,CASSEDRGPYGYTF
TRBJ1-1,TRBV6-1,14,CASSAFSYTAEAFF
TRBJ1-2,TRBV5-5,13,CASSSTGFSGYTF
TRBJ1-6,TRBV7-6,15,CASSSQKGGNSPLHF
TRBJ2-2,TRBV10-3,13,CAITGRNTGELFF
TRBJ1-1,TRBV15,13,CATSRETNTEAFF
TRBJ1-5,TRBV20-1,14,CSARDRGGNQPQHF
TRBJ1-6,TRBV12-3/TRBV12-4,15,CASSLDSRLNSPLHF
TRBJ2-1,TRBV11-3,14,CASSAPGRYNEQFF
TRBJ2-5,TRBV12-3/TRBV12-4,14,CASSQPGSQETQYF
TRBJ2-1,TRBV7-9,15,CASSLAGRRMNEQFF
TRBJ1-2,TRBV5-1,14,CASSLAPEDYGYTF
TRBJ2-5,TRBV5-1,15,CASSLSTGNGETQYF
TRBJ2-5,TRBV6-1,19,CASSDPKQISRGRRETQYF
TRBJ1-2,TRBV6-7,15,CASSFDRDHNYGYTF
TRBJ2-5,TRBV4-1,15,CASSQGGRAQETQYF
TRBJ2-3,TRBV4-2,17,CASSQSLADYRTDTQYF
TRBJ2-7,TRBV12-3/TRBV12-4,14,CASSLGGDSYEQYF
TRBJ2-3,TRBV19,15,CASSPRDRNTDTQYF
TRBJ2-1,TRBV7-2,15,CASSLGPGDWGEQFF
TRBJ1-5,TRBV6-6,12,CASRAGNQPQHF
TRBJ2-1,TRBV6-5,14,CASSYTTFYNEQFF
TRBJ2-7,TRBV20-1,13,CSASRTRRNEQYF
TRBJ2-1,TRBV4-3,14,CASSQEGRPVEQFF
TRBJ1-1,TRBV6-1,14,CASSEAHGLTEAFF
TRBJ2-3,TRBV27,14,CASTGTGSSGTQYF
TRBJ1-5,TRBV20-1,15,CSARQGGLLNQPQHF
TRBJ1-5,TRBV7-2,14,CASSIGGGSRAQHF
TRBJ2-3,TRBV7-6,14,CASTPVREADTQYF
TRBJ2-1,TRBV11-2,15,CASSLDRGSYNEQFF
TRBJ2-3,TRBV3-1,15,CASSQPRGNTDTQYF
TRBJ1-1,TRBV20-1,12,CSAVETNPEALF
TRBJ2-1,TRBV25-1,15,CASRRSGQNYNEQFF
TRBJ2-7,TRBV5-1,14,CASSVTSTTYEQYF
TRBJ1-6,TRBV5-1,14,CASSKTGTNSPLHF
TRBJ2-7,TRBV7-9,16,CASSDPRQGPTYEQYF
TRBJ2-1,TRBV7-8,12,CASSRALDEQFF
TRBJ2-6,TRBV19,15,CASSLQGFGANVLTF
TRBJ1-5,TRBV18,15,CASSPEDRGNQPQHF